These T cell receptor beta chains were read from a single sample in a study of T cells in Graves' hyperthyroidism and ophthalmopathy. One entry per CDR3 protein, called by TCRdb with MiXCR from the multiplex PCR reads. This sample has over 400,000 distinct CDR3 sequences; 22% occur once, and the top ten carry under 55%. The specimen sequenced was blood. Every receptor here comes from a woman in her 70s with Graves' ophthalmopathy. The CDR3 runs from the conserved cysteine through the conserved F or W. D genes are given only for firm matches. Expanded clones are given a class, and other clones once, few, many or no size at all.

>-|TRBV28|-|TRBJ2-4
TGTGCCAGCAGTTTGGTAACCCGCCTGGGAAACATTCAGTACTTC
CASSLVTRLGNIQYF
>-|TRBV6-1|-|TRBJ2-7
TGTGCCAGCCGGCGGGGATCCAACGAGCAGTACTTC
CASRRGSNEQYF
>few|TRBV20-1|-|TRBJ1-1
TGCAGTGCTCCCTCATTGGCAGGACCATTGAACACTGAAGCTTTCTTT
CSAPSLAGPLNTEAFF
>-|TRBV15|-|TRBJ2-1
TGTGCCACCAGCAGAGCCTTCAATGAGCAGTTCTTC
CATSRAFNEQFF
>many|TRBV2|-|TRBJ2-7
TGTGCCAGCAGTGAAATCTACGAGCAGTACTTC
CASSEIYEQYF
>-|TRBV10-3|TRBD1|TRBJ2-1
TGTGCCATCAGTGGGGACAGGCTCGGTCGGAATGAGCAGTTCTTC
CAISGDRLGRNEQFF
>-|TRBV10-3|-|TRBJ2-7
TGTGCCATCAGTTTCCGGGACCTTAAGGGCTACGAGCAGTACTTC
CAISFRDLKGYEQYF
>many|TRBV2|TRBD1|TRBJ1-3
TGTGCCTCAACAAAAGGGGACAGGGTAGCTGGAAACACCATATATTTT
CASTKGDRVAGNTIYF
>once|TRBV11-1|-|TRBJ2-7
TGTGCCAGCAACCCGACGGATGAATCCTACGAGCAGTACTTC
CASNPTDESYEQYF
>-|TRBV12-3/TRBV12-4|TRBD1|TRBJ1-6
TGTGCCAGCAGGCCCTTGACAGGGCATAATTCACCCCTCCACTTT
CASRPLTGHNSPLHF
>-|TRBV30|-|TRBJ2-4
TGTGCCTGGAGTGTCGGGACACAGCTAGCCAAAAACATTCAGTACTTC
CAWSVGTQLAKNIQYF
>many|TRBV27|TRBD1|TRBJ1-6
TGTGCCAGCAGGGATTGGGACAGCTATAATTCACCCCTCCACTTT
CASRDWDSYNSPLHF
>many|TRBV2|-|TRBJ2-1
TGTGCCAGCAGTGAAGCGGGTGTGGCCTACAATGAGCAGTTCTTC
CASSEAGVAYNEQFF
>many|TRBV13|-|TRBJ2-1
TGTGCCAGCAGCTCCTTCCCCAATGAGCAGTTCTTC
CASSSFPNEQFF
>few|TRBV28|TRBD2|TRBJ2-3
TGTGCCAGCAATGGGGGAGGGCCGGGGATAGATACGCAGTATTTT
CASNGGGPGIDTQYF
>-|TRBV29-1|TRBD2|TRBJ2-5
TGCAGCGTAGAAGGACTAGCGGGAATCCAAGAGACCCAGTACTTC
CSVEGLAGIQETQYF
>-|TRBV4-3|-|TRBJ2-7
TGCGCCAGCAGCCAAGATTTTAGAGGAACTCCCTACGAGCAGTACTTC
CASSQDFRGTPYEQYF
>many|TRBV2|TRBD2|TRBJ2-1
TGTGCCAGCAGTTACCTAGCGGGAGAATTGGAGAATGAGCAGTTCTTC
CASSYLAGELENEQFF
>many|TRBV29-1|-|TRBJ2-7
TGCAGCGTCGGCGGGGAGAAGGGGACCTACGAGCAGTACTTC
CSVGGEKGTYEQYF
>-|TRBV20-1|TRBD1|TRBJ1-6
TGCAGTGCTAGAAGACAGGGGGTCGGGAGTAATTCACCCCTCCACTTT
CSARRQGVGSNSPLHF
>few|TRBV18|-|TRBJ1-4
TGTGCCAGCTCACCATCCACTAATGAAAAACTGTTTTTT
CASSPSTNEKLFF
>few|TRBV19|-|TRBJ2-7
TGTGCCAGTAGTATCGGAACTACCTACGAGCAGTACTTC
CASSIGTTYEQYF
>-|TRBV12-3/TRBV12-4|-|TRBJ1-2
TGTGCCAGCAGTCAAGGGACATTTGGCTACACCTTC
CASSQGTFGYTF
>-|TRBV24-1|TRBD2|TRBJ2-1
TGTGCCACCAGTGGTTTGAGCAGGGGCGCTGGGCTAGCGGGAGGGCCCTATGAGCAGTTCTTC
CATSGLSRGAGLAGGPYEQFF
>many|TRBV12-3/TRBV12-4|-|TRBJ1-1
TGTGCCAGCAGTCCGACCGTTCTGAACACTGAAGCTTTCTTT
CASSPTVLNTEAFF
>-|TRBV4-3|TRBD2|TRBJ2-3
TGCGCCAGCAGCCAAGATGTGGCGGGAGTGTCGGATACGCAGTATTTT
CASSQDVAGVSDTQYF
>few|TRBV15|TRBD1|TRBJ1-6
TGTGCCACCAGCAGAGATGGACAGGCCAATTCACCCCTCCACTTT
CATSRDGQANSPLHF
>many|TRBV11-2|TRBD2|TRBJ2-2
TGTGCCAGCAGCTCAGGTGGACTAGCGACCGGGGAGCTGTTTTTT
CASSSGGLATGELFF
>many|TRBV7-2|-|TRBJ1-1
TGTGCCAGCAGCCTAGACAGGATTAGTTGGACTGAAGCTTTCTTT
CASSLDRISWTEAFF
>few|TRBV20-1|-|TRBJ1-6
TGCAGTGCTCCCGACGACGCCTATTCACCCCTCCACTTT
CSAPDDAYSPLHF
>-|TRBV27|-|TRBJ2-2
TGTGCCGGTTTGGCCCGACGAGGGAAAAGGTGGGGGGAGCTGTTTTTT
CAGLARRGKRWGELFF
>few|TRBV20-1|TRBD2|TRBJ2-1
TGCAGTGCTAGTAGTTTGGCGGGAGGGAAGGGGTGGCAGTTCTTC
CSASSLAGGKGWQFF
>many|TRBV10-1|-|TRBJ1-2
TGCGCCAGCAGTGAAGGACAGTCCTATGGCTACACCTTC
CASSEGQSYGYTF
>-|TRBV5-1|-|TRBJ2-2
TGCGCCAGCAGCTCCCTAAGAGGAGGGGGGGAGCTGTTTTTT
CASSSLRGGGELFF
>few|TRBV6-1|TRBD1|TRBJ1-3
TGTGCCAGCAGCCTTGGGACAGGGTCTGGAAACACCATATATTTT
CASSLGTGSGNTIYF
>-|TRBV30|-|TRBJ2-5
TGTGCCTGGTCTGTCCGGGAGCCCCAGTACTTC
CAWSVREPQYF
>many|TRBV10-3|TRBD1|TRBJ1-1
TGTGCCATCAGTGAGTCTATTCGGACAGGGACTCCTGAAGCTTTCTTT
CAISESIRTGTPEAFF
>-|TRBV2|TRBD1|TRBJ2-2
TGTGCCAGCATATTGGGACAGGGGGTGGCCGGGGAGCTGTTTTTT
CASILGQGVAGELFF
>-|TRBV13|-|TRBJ1-1
TGTGCCAGCAGCTTCCGACCAAAGACCCGTGACACTGAAGCTTTCTTT
CASSFRPKTRDTEAFF
>-|TRBV6-1|-|TRBJ1-2
TGTGCCACCAACACAGGGTCCCAAGCTGGCTACACCTTC
CATNTGSQAGYTF
>many|TRBV24-1|-|TRBJ1-4
TGTGCCATCGGAGGGGGGAGTGGCGAAAAACTGTTTTTT
CAIGGGSGEKLFF
>-|TRBV9|-|TRBJ2-2
TGTGCCAGCAGTGCCTCCCGGGGCTCCGGGGAGCTGTTTTTT
CASSASRGSGELFF
>-|TRBV6-1|-|TRBJ2-1
TGTGCCAGCAAGATTAGGGCGGGGATCACTCCCGCGGGTGAGCAGTTCTTC
CASKIRAGITPAGEQFF
>-|TRBV5-5|TRBD1|TRBJ1-4
TGTGCCAGCAGGGGACAGGGGGGCCGTAATGAAAAACTGTTTTTT
CASRGQGGRNEKLFF
>-|TRBV7-9|TRBD2|TRBJ2-5
TGTGCCAGCAGCTTAATGCGGAGACTAGCGGGAGGATGGGGGCAAGAGACCCAGTACTTC
CASSLMRRLAGGWGQETQYF
>many|TRBV20-1|-|TRBJ1-1
TGCAGTGCTAGAGACATCAGGGGACGGAACACTGAAGCTTTCTTT
CSARDIRGRNTEAFF
>-|TRBV29-1|-|TRBJ2-1
TGCAGCACCGGACACTATGAGCAGTTCTTC
CSTGHYEQFF
>few|TRBV27|-|TRBJ2-1
TGTGCCAGCAGTTTATATCTGGCAGGAGGATACAATGAGCAGTTCTTC
CASSLYLAGGYNEQFF
>-|TRBV11-2|TRBD2|TRBJ2-1
TGTGCCAGCAGCCGTATGGGACTAGCGGGATATGGCGAGCAGTTCTTC
CASSRMGLAGYGEQFF
>many|TRBV6-2/TRBV6-3|TRBD2|TRBJ2-7
TGTGCCACGGGACTAGCCTACGAGCAGTACTTC
CATGLAYEQYF
>-|TRBV6-1|-|TRBJ2-2
TGTGCCACCATGAGAGCGAACACCGGGGAGCTGTTTTTT
CATMRANTGELFF